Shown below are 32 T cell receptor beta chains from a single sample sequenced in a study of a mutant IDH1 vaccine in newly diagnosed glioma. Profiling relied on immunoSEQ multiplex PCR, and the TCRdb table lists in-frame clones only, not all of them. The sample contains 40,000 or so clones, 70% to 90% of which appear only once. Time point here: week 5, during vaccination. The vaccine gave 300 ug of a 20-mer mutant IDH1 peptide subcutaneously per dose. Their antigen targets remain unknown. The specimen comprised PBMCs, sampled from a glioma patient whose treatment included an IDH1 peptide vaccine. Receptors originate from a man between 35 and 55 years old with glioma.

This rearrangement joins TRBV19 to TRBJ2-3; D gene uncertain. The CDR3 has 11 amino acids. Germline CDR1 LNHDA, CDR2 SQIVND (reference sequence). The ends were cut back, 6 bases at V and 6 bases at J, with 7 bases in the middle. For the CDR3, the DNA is TGTGCCAGTAGCCTTTGGGATACGCAGTATTTT. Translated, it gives CASSLWDTQYF.

CDR3 sequence reads: CSAGNTGELFF. CDR3 coding DNA: TGCAGTGCGGGTAACACCGGGGAGCTGTTTTTT. J is TRBJ2-2 and V is TRBV20-1; D is unclear. V lost 6 bases to trimming and J lost 2 bases, with 4 bases between them. The CDR3 runs to 11 residues. Germline values: CDR1 DFQATT, CDR2 SNEGSKA (reference sequence).

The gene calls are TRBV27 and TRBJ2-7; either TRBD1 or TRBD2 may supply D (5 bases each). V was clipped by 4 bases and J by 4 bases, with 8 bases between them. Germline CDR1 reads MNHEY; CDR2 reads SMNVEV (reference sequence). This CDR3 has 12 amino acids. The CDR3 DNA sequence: TGTGCCAGCAGTTCGGGACCGTACGAGCAGTACTTC. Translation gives CASSSGPYEQYF.

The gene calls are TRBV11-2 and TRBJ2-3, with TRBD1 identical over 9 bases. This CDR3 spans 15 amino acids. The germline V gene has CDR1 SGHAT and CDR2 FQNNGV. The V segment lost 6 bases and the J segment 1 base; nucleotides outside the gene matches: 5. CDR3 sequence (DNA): TGTGCCAGCAGTAATCACAGGGGGCGCACAGATACGCAGTATTTT. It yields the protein CASSNHRGRTDTQYF. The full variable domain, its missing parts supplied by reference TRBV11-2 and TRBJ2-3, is EAGVAQSPRYKIIEKRQSVAFWCNPISGHATLYWYQQILGQGPKLLIQFQNNGVVDDSQLPKDRFSAERLKGVDSTLKIQPAKLEDSAVYLCASSNHRGRTDTQYFGPGTRLTVL.

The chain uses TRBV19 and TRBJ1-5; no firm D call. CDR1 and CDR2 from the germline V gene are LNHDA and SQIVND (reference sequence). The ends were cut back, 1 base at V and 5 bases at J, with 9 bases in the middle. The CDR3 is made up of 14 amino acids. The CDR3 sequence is CASSIGWLDQPQHF. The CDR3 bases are TGTGCCAGTAGTATAGGGTGGCTCGATCAGCCCCAGCATTTT.

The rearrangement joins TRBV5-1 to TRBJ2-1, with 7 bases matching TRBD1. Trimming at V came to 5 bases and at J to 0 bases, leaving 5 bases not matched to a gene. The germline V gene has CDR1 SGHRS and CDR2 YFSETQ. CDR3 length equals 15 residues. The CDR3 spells CASSRDSSSYNEQFF. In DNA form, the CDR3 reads TGCGCCAGCAGTAGGGACAGCAGCTCCTACAATGAGCAGTTCTTC.

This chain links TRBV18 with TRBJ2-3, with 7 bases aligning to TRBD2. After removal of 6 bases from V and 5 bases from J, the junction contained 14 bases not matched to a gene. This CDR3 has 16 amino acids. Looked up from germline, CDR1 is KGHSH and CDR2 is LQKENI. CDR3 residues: CASSPYGGSSGDTQYF. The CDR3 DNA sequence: TGTGCCAGCTCCCCCTATGGCGGGAGTAGTGGAGATACGCAGTATTTT.

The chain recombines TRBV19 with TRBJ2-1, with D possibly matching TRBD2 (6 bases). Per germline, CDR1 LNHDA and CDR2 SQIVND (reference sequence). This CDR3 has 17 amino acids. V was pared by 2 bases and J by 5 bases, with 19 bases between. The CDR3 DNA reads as TGTGCCAGTAGTATAAGGAGGGGCCGTGGCTTCAACAATGAGCAGTTCTTC. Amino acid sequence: CASSIRRGRGFNNEQFF.

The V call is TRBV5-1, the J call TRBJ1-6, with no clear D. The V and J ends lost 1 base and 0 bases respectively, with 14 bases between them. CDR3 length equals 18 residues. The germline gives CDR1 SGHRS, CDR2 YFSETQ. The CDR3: CASSLSSTKISYNSPLHF. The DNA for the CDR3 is TGCGCCAGCAGCTTGAGTTCGACGAAAATCTCCTATAATTCACCCCTCCACTTT.

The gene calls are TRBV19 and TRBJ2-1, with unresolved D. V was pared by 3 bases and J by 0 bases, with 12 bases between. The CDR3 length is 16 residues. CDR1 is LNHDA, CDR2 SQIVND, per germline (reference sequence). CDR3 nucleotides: TGTGCCAGTAGTATGGGTGGAACGAGCTCCTACAATGAGCAGTTCTTC. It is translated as CASSMGGTSSYNEQFF.

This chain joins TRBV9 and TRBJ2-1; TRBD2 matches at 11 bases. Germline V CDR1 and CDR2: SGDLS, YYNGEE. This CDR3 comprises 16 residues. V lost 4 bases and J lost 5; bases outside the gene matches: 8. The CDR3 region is CASSPGLAGPHNEQFF. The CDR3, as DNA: TGTGCCAGCAGCCCCGGACTAGCGGGCCCCCACAATGAGCAGTTCTTC.

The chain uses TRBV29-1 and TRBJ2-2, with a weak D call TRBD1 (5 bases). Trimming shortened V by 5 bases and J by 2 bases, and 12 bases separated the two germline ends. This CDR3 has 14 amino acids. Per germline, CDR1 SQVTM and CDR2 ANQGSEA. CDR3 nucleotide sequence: TGCAGCGTTTCCCCCCAGGGAAACACCGGGGAGCTGTTTTTT. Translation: CSVSPQGNTGELFF.

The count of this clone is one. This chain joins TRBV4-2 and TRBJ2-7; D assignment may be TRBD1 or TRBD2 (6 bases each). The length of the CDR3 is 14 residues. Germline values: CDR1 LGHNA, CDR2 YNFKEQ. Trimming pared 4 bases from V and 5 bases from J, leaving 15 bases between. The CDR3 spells CASSRGGGDNEQYF. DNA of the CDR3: TGTGCCAGCAGCCGGGGAGGAGGGGACAACGAGCAGTACTTC.

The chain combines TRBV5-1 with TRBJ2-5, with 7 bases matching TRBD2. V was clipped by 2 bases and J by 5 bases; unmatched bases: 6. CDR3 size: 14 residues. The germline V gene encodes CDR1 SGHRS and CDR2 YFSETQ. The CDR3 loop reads CASSFGTNGETQYF. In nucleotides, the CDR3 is TGCGCCAGCAGCTTCGGGACTAACGGGGAGACCCAGTACTTC.

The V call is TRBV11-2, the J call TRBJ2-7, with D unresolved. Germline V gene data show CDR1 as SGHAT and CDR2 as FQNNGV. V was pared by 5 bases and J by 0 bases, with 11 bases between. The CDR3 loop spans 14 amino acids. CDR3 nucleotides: TGTGCCAGCAGCCTAGGTCATAGCTCCTACGAGCAGTACTTC. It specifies CASSLGHSSYEQYF.

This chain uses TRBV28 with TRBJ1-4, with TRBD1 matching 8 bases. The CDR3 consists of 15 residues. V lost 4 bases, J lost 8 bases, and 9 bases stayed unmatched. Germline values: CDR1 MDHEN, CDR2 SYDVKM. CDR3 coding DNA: TGTGCCAGCAGTTCCCAGACAGGGGCTCGCGAAAAACTGTTTTTT. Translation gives CASSSQTGAREKLFF.

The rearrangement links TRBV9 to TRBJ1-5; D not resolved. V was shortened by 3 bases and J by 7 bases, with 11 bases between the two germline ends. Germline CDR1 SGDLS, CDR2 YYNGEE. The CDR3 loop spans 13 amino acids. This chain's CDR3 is CASSALLGQPQHF. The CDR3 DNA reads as TGTGCCAGCAGCGCCTTACTAGGGCAGCCCCAGCATTTT. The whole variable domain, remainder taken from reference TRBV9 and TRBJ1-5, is DSGVTQTPKHLITATGQRVTLRCSPRSGDLSVYWYQQSLDQGLQFLIQYYNGEERAKGNILERFSAQQFPDLHSELNLSSLELGDSALYFCASSALLGQPQHFGDGTRLSIL.

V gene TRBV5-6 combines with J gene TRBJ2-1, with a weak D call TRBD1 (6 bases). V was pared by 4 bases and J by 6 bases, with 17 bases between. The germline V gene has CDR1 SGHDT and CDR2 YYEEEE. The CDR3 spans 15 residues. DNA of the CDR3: TGTGCCAGCAGCGGTTACAGGGCAGGCTTCAATGAGCAGTTCTTC. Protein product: CASSGYRAGFNEQFF.

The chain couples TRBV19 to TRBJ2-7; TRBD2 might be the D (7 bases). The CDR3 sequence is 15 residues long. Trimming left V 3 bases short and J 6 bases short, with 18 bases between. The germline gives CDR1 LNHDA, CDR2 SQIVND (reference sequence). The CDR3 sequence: CASSISGGARIEQYF. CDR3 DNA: TGTGCCAGTAGTATCTCTGGGGGGGCCCGGATCGAGCAGTACTTC. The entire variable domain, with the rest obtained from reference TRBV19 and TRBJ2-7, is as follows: DGGITQSPKYLFRKEGQNVTLSCEQNLNHDAMYWYRQDPGQGLRLIYYSQIVNDFQKGDIAEGYSVSREKKESFPLTVTSAQKNPTAFYLCASSISGGARIEQYFGPGTRLTVT.

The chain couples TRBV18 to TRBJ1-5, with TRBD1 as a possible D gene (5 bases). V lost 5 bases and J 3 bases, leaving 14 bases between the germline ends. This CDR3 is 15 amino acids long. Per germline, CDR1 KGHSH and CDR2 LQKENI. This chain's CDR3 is CASSSQGENNQPQHF. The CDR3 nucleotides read TGTGCCAGCTCATCCCAGGGAGAGAACAATCAGCCCCAGCATTTT.

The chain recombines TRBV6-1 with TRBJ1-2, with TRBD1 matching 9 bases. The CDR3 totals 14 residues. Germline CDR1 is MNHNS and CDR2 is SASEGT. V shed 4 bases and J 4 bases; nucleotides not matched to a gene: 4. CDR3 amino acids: CASSVQGATYGYTF. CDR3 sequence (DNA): TGTGCCAGCAGTGTACAGGGGGCTACCTATGGCTACACCTTC.

In nucleotides, the CDR3 is TGTGCCAGCAGCTTAGGTGGACTAGCAGGCGAGCAGTACTTC. Protein product: CASSLGGLAGEQYF. The chain carries TRBV11-3 and TRBJ2-7; 8 bases align to TRBD2. Trimming at V came to 1 base and at J to 6 bases, leaving 5 bases not matched to a gene. The CDR3 sequence is 14 residues long. CDR1 is SGHNT and CDR2 is YENEEA in the germline V gene.

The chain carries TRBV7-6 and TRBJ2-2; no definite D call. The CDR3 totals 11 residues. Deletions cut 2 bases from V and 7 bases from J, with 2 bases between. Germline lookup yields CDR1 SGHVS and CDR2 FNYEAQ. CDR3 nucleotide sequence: TGTGCCAGCAGCTTACTCGGGGAGCTGTTTTTT. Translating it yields CASSLLGELFF. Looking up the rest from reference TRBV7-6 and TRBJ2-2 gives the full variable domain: GAGVSQSPRYKVTKRGQDVALRCDPISGHVSLYWYRQALGQGPEFLTYFNYEAQQDKSGLPNDRFSAERPEGSISTLTIQRTEQRDSAMYRCASSLLGELFFGEGSRLTVL.

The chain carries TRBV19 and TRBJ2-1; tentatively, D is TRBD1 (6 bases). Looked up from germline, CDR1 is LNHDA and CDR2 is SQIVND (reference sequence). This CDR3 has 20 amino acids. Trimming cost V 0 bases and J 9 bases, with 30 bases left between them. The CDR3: CASSIEGRLSLTLGGREQFF. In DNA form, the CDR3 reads TGTGCCAGTAGTATAGAGGGACGGTTGTCCCTAACCTTAGGGGGTCGTGAGCAGTTCTTC.

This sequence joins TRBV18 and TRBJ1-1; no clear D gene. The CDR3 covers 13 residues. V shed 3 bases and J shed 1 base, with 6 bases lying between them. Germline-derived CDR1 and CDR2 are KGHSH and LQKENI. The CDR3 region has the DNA TGTGCCAGCTCACCGGCTTCGAACACTGAAGCTTTCTTT. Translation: CASSPASNTEAFF.

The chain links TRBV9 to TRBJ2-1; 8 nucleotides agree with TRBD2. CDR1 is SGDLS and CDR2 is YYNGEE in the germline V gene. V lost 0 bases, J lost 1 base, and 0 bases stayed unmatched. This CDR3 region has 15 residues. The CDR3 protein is CASSVGGGSYNEQFF. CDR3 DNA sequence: TGTGCCAGCAGCGTAGGCGGGGGGTCCTACAATGAGCAGTTCTTC.

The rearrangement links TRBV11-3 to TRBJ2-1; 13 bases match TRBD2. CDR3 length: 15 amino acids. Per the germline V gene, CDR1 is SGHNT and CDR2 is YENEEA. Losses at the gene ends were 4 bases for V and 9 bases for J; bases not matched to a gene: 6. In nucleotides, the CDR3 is TGTGCCAGCAGCTCCCGGACTAGCGGGAGCAGTGAGCAGTTCTTC. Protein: CASSSRTSGSSEQFF.

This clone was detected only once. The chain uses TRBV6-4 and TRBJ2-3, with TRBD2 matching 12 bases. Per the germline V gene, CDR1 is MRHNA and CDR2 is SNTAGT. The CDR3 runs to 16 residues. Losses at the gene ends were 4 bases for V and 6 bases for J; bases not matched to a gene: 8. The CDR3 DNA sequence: TGTGCCAGCAGTGCTCCGGGACTAGCGGGTGCTGATACGCAGTATTTT. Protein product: CASSAPGLAGADTQYF.

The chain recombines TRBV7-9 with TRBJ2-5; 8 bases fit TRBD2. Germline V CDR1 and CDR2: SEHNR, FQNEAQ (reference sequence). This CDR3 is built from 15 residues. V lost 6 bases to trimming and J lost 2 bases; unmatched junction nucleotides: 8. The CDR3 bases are TGTGCCAGCAGGCTCCTCGGGGGGGTACAAGAGACCCAGTACTTC. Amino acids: CASRLLGGVQETQYF.

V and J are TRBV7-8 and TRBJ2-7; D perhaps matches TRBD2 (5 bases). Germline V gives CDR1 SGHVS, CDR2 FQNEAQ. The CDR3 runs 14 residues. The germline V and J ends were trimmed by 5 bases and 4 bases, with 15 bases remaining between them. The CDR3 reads CASSQDLAGYEQYF. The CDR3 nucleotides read TGTGCCAGCAGCCAGGACTTAGCCGGGTACGAGCAGTACTTC.

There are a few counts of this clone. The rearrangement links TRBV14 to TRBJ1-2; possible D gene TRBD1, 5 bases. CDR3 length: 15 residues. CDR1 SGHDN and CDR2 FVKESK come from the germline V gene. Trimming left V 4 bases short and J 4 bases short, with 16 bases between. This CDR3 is CASSPRGTTTYGYTF. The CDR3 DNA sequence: TGTGCCAGCAGCCCTCGGGGGACGACAACCTATGGCTACACCTTC.

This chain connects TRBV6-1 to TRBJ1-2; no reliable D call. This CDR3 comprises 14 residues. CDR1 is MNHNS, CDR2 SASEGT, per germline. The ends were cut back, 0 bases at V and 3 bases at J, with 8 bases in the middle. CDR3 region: CASSEAPGYYGYTF. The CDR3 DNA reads TGTGCCAGCAGTGAAGCGCCGGGGTACTATGGCTACACCTTC.